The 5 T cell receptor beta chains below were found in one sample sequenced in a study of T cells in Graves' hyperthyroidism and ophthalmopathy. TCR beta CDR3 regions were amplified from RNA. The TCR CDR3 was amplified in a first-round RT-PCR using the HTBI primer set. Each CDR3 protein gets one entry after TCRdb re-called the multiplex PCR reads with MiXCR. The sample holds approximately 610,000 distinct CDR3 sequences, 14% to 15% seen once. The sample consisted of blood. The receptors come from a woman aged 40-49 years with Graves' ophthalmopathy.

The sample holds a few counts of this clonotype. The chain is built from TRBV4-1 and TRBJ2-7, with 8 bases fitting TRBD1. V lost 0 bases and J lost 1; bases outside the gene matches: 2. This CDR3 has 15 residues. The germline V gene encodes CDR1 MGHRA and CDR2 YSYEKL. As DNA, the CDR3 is TGCGCCAGCAGCCAAGAGGACAGGGCTTCCTACGAGCAGTACTTC. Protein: CASSQEDRASYEQYF.

The CDR3 loop reads CASSFMGTGRHEQYF. For the CDR3, the DNA is TGTGCCAGCAGTTTTATGGGGACTGGGCGCCACGAGCAGTACTTC. The chain is built from TRBV12-3 or TRBV12-4 and TRBJ2-7; D may be TRBD2 (6 bases). This CDR3 is 15 amino acids long. Trimming left V 3 bases short and J 5 bases short, with 17 bases between.

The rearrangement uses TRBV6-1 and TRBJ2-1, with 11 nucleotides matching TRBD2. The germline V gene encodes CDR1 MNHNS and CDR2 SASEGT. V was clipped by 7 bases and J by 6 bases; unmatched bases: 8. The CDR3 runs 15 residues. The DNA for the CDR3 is TGTGCCAGCACCATACTAGCGGGAGAGGTCAATGAGCAGTTCTTC. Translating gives CASTILAGEVNEQFF.

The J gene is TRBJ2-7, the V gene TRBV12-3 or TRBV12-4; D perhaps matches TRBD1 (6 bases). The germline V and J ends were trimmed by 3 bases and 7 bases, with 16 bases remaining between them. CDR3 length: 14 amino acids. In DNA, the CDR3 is TGTGCCAGCAGTTTCGCGGACAGAGCTCGGGAGCAGTACTTC. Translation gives CASSFADRAREQYF.

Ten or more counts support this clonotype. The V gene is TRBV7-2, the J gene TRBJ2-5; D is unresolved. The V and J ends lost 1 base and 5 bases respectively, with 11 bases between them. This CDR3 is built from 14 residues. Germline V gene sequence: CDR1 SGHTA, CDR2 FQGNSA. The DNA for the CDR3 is TGTGCCAGCAGCTTAGTTCCAGCGAAGGAGACCCAGTACTTC. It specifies CASSLVPAKETQYF.